This T cell receptor beta chain is from a study of T cells in Graves' hyperthyroidism and ophthalmopathy. Amplification of TCR beta CDR3 regions was performed using RNA transcripts as template. HTBI primers were the set used in a first-round RT-PCR of the TCR CDR3. TCRdb ran MiXCR on the multiplex PCR reads and lists one entry per CDR3 protein. This sample yields 300,000 or so distinct CDR3 sequences, of which roughly 17% are seen a single time; around 35% belongs to the top ten. This clonotype came up many times. Trimming took 4 bases from V and 4 from J; bases not matched to a gene: 4. This CDR3 is built from 13 residues.

This TCR derives from a man aged 30-40 years with Graves' hyperthyroidism. The sample comprised blood. V and J are TRBV12-3 or TRBV12-4 and TRBJ2-7, with TRBD2 identical over 7 bases. CDR3 in amino acids: CASSSGGRYEQYF. The DNA for the CDR3 is TGTGCCAGCAGTTCGGGCGGGAGATACGAGCAGTACTTC.